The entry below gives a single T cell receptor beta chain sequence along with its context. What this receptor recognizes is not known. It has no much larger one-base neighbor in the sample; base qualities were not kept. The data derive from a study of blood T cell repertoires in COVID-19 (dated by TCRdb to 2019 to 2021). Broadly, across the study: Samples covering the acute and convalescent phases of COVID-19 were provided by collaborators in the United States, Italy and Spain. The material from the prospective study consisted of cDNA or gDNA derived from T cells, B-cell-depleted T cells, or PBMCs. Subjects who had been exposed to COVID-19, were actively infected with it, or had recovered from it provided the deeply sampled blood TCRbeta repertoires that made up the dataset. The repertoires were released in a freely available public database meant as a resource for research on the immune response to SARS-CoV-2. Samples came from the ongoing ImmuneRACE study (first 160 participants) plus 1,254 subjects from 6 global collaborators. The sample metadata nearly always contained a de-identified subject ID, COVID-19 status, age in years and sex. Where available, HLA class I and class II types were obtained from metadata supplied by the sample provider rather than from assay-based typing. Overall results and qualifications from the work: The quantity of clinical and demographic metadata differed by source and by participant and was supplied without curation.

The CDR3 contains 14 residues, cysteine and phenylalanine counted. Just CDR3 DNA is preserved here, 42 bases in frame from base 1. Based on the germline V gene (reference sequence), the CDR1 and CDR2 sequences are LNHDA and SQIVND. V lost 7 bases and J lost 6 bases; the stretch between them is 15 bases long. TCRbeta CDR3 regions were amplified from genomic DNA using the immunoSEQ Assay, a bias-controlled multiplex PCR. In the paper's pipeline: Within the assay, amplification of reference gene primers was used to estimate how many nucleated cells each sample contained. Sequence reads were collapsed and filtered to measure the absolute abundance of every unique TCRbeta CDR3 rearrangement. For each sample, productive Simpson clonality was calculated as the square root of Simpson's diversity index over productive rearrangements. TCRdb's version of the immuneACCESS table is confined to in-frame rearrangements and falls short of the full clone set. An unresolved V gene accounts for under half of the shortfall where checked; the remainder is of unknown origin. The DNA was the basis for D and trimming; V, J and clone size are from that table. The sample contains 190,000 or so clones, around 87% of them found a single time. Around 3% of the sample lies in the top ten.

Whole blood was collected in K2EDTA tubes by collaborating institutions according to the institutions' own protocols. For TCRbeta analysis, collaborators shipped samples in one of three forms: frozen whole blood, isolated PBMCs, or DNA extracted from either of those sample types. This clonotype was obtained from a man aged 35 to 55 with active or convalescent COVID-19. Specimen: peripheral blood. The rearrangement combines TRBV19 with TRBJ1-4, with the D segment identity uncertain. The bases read TGTGCCAGTAAATCTGGGCAGACCCATGAAAAACTGTTTTTT. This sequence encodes CASKSGQTHEKLFF.